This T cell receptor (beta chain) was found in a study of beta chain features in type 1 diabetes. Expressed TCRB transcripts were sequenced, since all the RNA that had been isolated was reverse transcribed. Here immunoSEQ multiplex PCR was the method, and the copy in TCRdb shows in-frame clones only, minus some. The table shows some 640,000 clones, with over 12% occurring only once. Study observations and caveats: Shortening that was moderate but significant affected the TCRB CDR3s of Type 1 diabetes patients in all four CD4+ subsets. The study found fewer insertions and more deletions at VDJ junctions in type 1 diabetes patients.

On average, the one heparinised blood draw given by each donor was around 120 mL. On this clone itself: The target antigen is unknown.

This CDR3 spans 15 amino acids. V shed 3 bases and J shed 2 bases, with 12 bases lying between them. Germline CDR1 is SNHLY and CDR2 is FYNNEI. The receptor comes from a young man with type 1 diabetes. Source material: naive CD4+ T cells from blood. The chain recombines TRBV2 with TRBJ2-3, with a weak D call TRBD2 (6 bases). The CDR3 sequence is CASSDGGEPTDTQYF. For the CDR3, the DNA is TGTGCCAGCAGTGACGGCGGGGAACCCACAGATACGCAGTATTTT.